This TCR beta chain was sequenced in a study of shared T cell receptors in the human thymus. The CDR3 contains 17 residues. J was trimmed by 1 base and V by 5 bases; bases with no gene match: 14. Germline V CDR1 and CDR2: SQVTM, ANQGSEA. The assay was immunoSEQ multiplex PCR, and TCRdb's table has in-frame clones only and misses some. The data contain hundreds of thousands of clones, around 78% of them singletons. These data were likewise used in another study, on human thymus T cells. Per that paper: Resections removed during corrective heart surgery provided the thymus tissue used. In thymic and blood repertoires alike, V and J usage looked biased.

The TCR was taken from a boy in the first two years of life with a congenital heart defect. The chain couples TRBV29-1 to TRBJ1-1; 9 bases agree with TRBD1. The specimen was thymocytes. The CDR3 DNA sequence: TGCAGCGTTAAATTAGAGGGGACAGGGTCCGAGAACACTGAAGCTTTCTTT. Protein: CSVKLEGTGSENTEAFF.